This TCR beta chain was captured by sequencing in a study of blood T cells in healthy people across ages (dated by TCRdb to the mid-2010s). Concerning the study at large: In model experiments, template switching captured about one uniquely barcoded TCR beta cDNA molecule for every two T cells. The study analyzed two additional independent replicas of 1 million unique cDNA reads from the same blood draw for two donors, one aged 18 to 30 and one aged 80 or older. The donors were split into four age groups: young (average approximately 16 years), middle-aged (39), aged (about 56) and long-lived (approximately 89). To avoid experimental bias, donors of different ages were spread randomly across the sequencing lanes. Age-related changes in TCR beta repertoire diversity were measured in the study by deep sequencing normalized with unique cDNA molecular identifiers.

The library was made by 5' RACE. Instrument used: Illumina HiSeq 2500. The second PCR ran for about 6 to 12 cycles and used a J-beta primer mix along with a sample-barcoded 5' primer. A unique molecular identifier was introduced onto each TCR beta cDNA molecule by a template-switch 5' adaptor carrying 12 random nucleotides. Each sample yielded at least 3 million CDR3-containing paired-end reads. All of the RNA was converted into first-strand cDNA using the Mint cDNA synthesis kit, with a TRBC-specific oligonucleotide serving as the primer. After uracil-DNA glycosylase treatment, a first 18-cycle PCR used universal primers M1SS and BC2_uni_R on all cDNA. On the authors' methods: For normalization, 1 million high-quality reads were randomly selected from each sample, with every read carrying a distinct molecular identifier. Reads sharing molecular identifiers were discarded rather than binned into consensus sequences. MiTCR, run with a Q25 quality threshold and the strictest error-elimination algorithm, handled CDR3 identification, clonotype clustering and error correction. Lower-bound total TCR beta diversity was estimated with a nonparametric unseen species model using Euler transformation. TCRdb reprocessing: public reads trimmed at Q25 with fastp, clones called with MiXCR, in-frame beta chains kept. Duplicate CDR3 protein sequences are folded into a single record with the most common DNA and genes. TCRdb, rather than the study authors, made the V and J calls. This sample gives hundreds of thousands of distinct CDR3 sequences in total; just over 55% of them show up just once. Jointly, the top ten make up roughly 24% of the sample.

Study-wide conclusions, independent of this receptor: The percentage of naive T cells measured by flow cytometry correlated strongly with observed TCR beta diversity. Compared with the aged group, the long-lived group had more naive CD4+ T cells, fewer expanded clones and increased TCR diversity, a pattern suggesting age selection. Donor CMV infection status was unknown, potentially confounding age-related changes in expanded clonotypes. Since profiling was done on bulk unsorted PBMCs, naive and antigen-experienced compartments could not be conclusively compared. As age increased, observed TCR beta diversity per million T cells dropped in a roughly linear way, and a significant reduction was already evident by age roughly 40. Estimates of total diversity from one million sequenced T cells were regarded as lower bounds and underestimates.

The approximately 39 donors, aged about 6 to 95 years, were systemically healthy Caucasian individuals from Russia. Each donor gave 9.5 to 10 milliliters of peripheral blood, drawn into EDTA-treated Vacutainer tubes. Ficoll-Paque density-gradient centrifugation was used to isolate PBMCs, with at least 6 million obtained per sample. Trizol reagent was used to extract total RNA from PBMCs, with at least 5.5 micrograms per sample. For every donor, an aliquot of PBMCs went through flow cytometry to measure the percentages of naive CD45RAhigh/CD27high T cells. Comment on this clonotype: Its antigen remains undetermined. The sample holds no much larger clone one base away, and base qualities are not on file.

The junction carries 16 bases between V and J, which are trimmed by 4 bases and 6 bases respectively. For CDR1 and CDR2, the germline V gene (reference sequence) lists SEHNR and FQNEAQ. From its cysteine to its phenylalanine, the CDR3 spans 15 amino acids. The sequence is cut down to CDR3 DNA, 45 bases in frame from base 1. This sequence uses TRBV7-9 and TRBJ2-1, with TRBD2 tentatively as D gene (7 bases match). The sequence was collected from a man aged 40-55 years in good health. Sample: blood. The CDR3 sequence is CASSSHGGHSNEQFF. The DNA sequence is given as TGTGCCAGCAGCTCCCACGGGGGGCACTCCAATGAGCAGTTCTTC.